Listed here are 18 T cell receptor beta chains from one sample, sequenced in a study of CD8 T cells in ankylosing spondylitis. Overall study findings and caveats: Among TCR beta sequences, a motif of fewer than 10 highly homologous variants appeared characteristic of ankylosing spondylitis blood.

MiXCR was run by TCRdb on the 5' RACE reads, yielding one entry per CDR3 protein. The sample holds hundreds of thousands of distinct CDR3 sequences, about 12% seen once. Their antigen targets remain unknown. The material sequenced was blood, either unsorted or a sorted T cell fraction (not recorded which). These receptors all come from a male donor with ankylosing spondylitis.

This clonotype occurred a few times. The chain is built from TRBV4-3 and TRBJ2-1; TRBD2 matches 9 bases. V trimming: 1 base; J trimming: 4 bases; junction bases outside the gene matches: 8. The CDR3 consists of 17 residues. Germline CDR1 is LGHNA and CDR2 is YSLEER. CDR3 coding DNA: TGCGCCAGCAGCCAAGCGGTAAGCGGGAGGCAATACAATGAGCAGTTCTTC. This gives the protein CASSQAVSGRQYNEQFF.

The chain employs TRBV7-2 and TRBJ1-1; 7 nucleotides align to TRBD1. V was pared by 5 bases and J by 11 bases, with 11 bases of the junction left unmatched. The germline V gene has CDR1 SGHTA and CDR2 FQGNSA. The CDR3 contains 13 residues. The CDR3 is CASSTSAGGGAFF. The CDR3 DNA sequence: TGTGCCAGCAGCACTAGCGCAGGGGGTGGGGCTTTCTTT.

This clonotype was seen more than once but under ten times. The chain recombines TRBV5-1 with TRBJ1-4; D is uncertain. V was cut by 0 bases and J by 7 bases, with 7 bases left in between. CDR3 size: 13 residues. Germline CDR1 reads SGHRS; CDR2 reads YFSETQ. CDR3 coding DNA: TGCGCCAGCAGCTTGGTATTGGGTGAAAAACTGTTTTTT. Translating it yields CASSLVLGEKLFF.

V usage is TRBV5-1 and J usage is TRBJ2-3; no reliable D call. This CDR3 region has 15 residues. Germline assignment: CDR1 SGHRS and CDR2 YFSETQ. V lost 4 bases and J 0 bases, leaving 12 bases between the germline ends. CDR3 protein: CASSGLTASTDTQYF. CDR3 coding DNA: TGCGCCAGCAGCGGTCTAACGGCTAGCACAGATACGCAGTATTTT.

The J gene is TRBJ2-1, the V gene TRBV7-8, with 12 bases identical to TRBD2. Losses at the gene ends were 2 bases for V and 7 bases for J; bases not matched to a gene: 3. The CDR3 loop spans 15 amino acids. In germline, CDR1 is SGHVS, CDR2 FQNEAQ. CDR3 loop: CASSLFLAGGNEQFF. The DNA for the CDR3 is TGTGCCAGCAGCTTATTCCTAGCGGGAGGGAATGAGCAGTTCTTC.

The chain couples TRBV18 to TRBJ1-2, with D hard to call. CDR3 length equals 12 residues. Germline V gene data show CDR1 as KGHSH and CDR2 as LQKENI. With 5 bases removed from V and 4 bases from J, the gap between germline ends came to 8 bases. The CDR3 spells CASSERTYGYTF. The CDR3 region has the DNA TGTGCCAGCTCAGAACGGACCTATGGCTACACCTTC.

The chain couples TRBV20-1 to TRBJ2-3; TRBD1 is a possible D gene (6 bases). Trimming took off 0 bases at V and 5 bases at J, with 15 bases between the two ends. In germline, CDR1 is DFQATT, CDR2 SNEGSKA (reference sequence). The CDR3 runs to 15 residues. CDR3 sequence: CSARDGDKVLDTQYF. The DNA for the CDR3 is TGCAGTGCTAGAGATGGGGACAAAGTCCTAGATACGCAGTATTTT.

Many counts were recorded for this clonotype. The genes are TRBV20-1 and TRBJ2-4; 10 bases map to TRBD2. Germline V gene data show CDR1 as DFQATT and CDR2 as SNEGSKA (reference sequence). The CDR3 covers 17 residues. The V segment lost 6 bases and the J segment 1 base; nucleotides outside the gene matches: 12. The CDR3 loop reads CSAPGTSAEEAKNIQYF. The CDR3 DNA reads TGCAGTGCCCCTGGGACTAGCGCAGAGGAGGCCAAAAACATTCAGTACTTC.

V is TRBV20-1 and J is TRBJ2-3; possible D gene TRBD2, 5 bases. Germline V gene data show CDR1 as DFQATT and CDR2 as SNEGSKA (reference sequence). CDR3 length: 12 residues. V lost 3 bases and J lost 5, with 9 bases in between. CDR3 nucleotides: TGCAGTGCTAGCGGGAAGGGAGATACGCAGTATTTT. Translation gives CSASGKGDTQYF.

This clonotype was counted between two and nine times. This chain connects TRBV5-1 to TRBJ1-5, with 7 bases matching TRBD1. CDR3 length: 15 residues. The V gene's germline CDR1 is SGHRS and CDR2 YFSETQ. V shed 1 base, J shed 11 bases, and the junction held 12 bases outside the gene matches. The CDR3 nucleotides read TGCGCCAGCAGCTTGATGGGCGGAGACAGGGAGGCCCAGCATTTT. It translates to CASSLMGGDREAQHF.

This clonotype was observed a handful of times. The genes are TRBV5-1 and TRBJ2-1; 8 nucleotides line up with TRBD2. Germline V gene sequence: CDR1 SGHRS, CDR2 YFSETQ. The junction had 8 bases not matched to a gene; V was cut back by 4 bases and J by 2 bases. This CDR3 region has 16 residues. CDR3 amino acids: CASSPSSGRTYNEQFF. The CDR3 DNA sequence: TGCGCCAGCAGCCCGTCGAGCGGGAGAACCTACAATGAGCAGTTCTTC.

The rearrangement uses TRBV5-1 and TRBJ2-3; 12 bases line up with TRBD2. Losses at the gene ends were 5 bases for V and 2 bases for J; bases not matched to a gene: 6. This CDR3 comprises 16 residues. CDR1 SGHRS and CDR2 YFSETQ come from the germline V gene. The CDR3 DNA follows: TGCGCCAGCAGAAGGCTAGCGGGGGGGACCACAGATACGCAGTATTTT. It translates to CASRRLAGGTTDTQYF.

The chain combines TRBV11-2 with TRBJ2-7; D is ambiguous. V was clipped by 2 bases and J by 3 bases, with 5 bases between them. This CDR3 is 12 amino acids long. Germline V gene data show CDR1 as SGHAT and CDR2 as FQNNGV. The CDR3 region has the DNA TGTGCCAGCAGCTTATATTACTACGAGCAGTACTTC. Translated: CASSLYYYEQYF.

In its sample, this clonotype was seen a few times. The genes are TRBV20-1 and TRBJ2-7, with 7 bases matching TRBD2. CDR3 length: 14 amino acids. V dropped 3 bases and J dropped 4; count of bases not matched to a gene: 9. CDR1 is DFQATT and CDR2 is SNEGSKA in the germline V gene (reference sequence). The CDR3 reads CSASGAGDAYEQYF. CDR3 sequence (DNA): TGCAGTGCTAGTGGCGCGGGAGACGCGTACGAGCAGTACTTC.

The V call is TRBV7-2, the J call TRBJ2-3; D gene uncertain. The CDR3 runs 12 residues. Trimming cost V 5 bases and J 5 bases, with 8 bases left between them. The germline CDR1 and CDR2 sequences are SGHTA and FQGNSA. The CDR3 region has the DNA TGTGCCAGCAGCGAAGACCGAGATACGCAGTATTTT. It specifies CASSEDRDTQYF.

The chain joins TRBV20-1 to TRBJ2-5; perhaps TRBD2 as D (7 bases). From germline, CDR1 is DFQATT and CDR2 SNEGSKA (reference sequence). This CDR3 is built from 15 residues. V shed 0 bases and J shed 0 bases, with 11 bases lying between them. CDR3 nucleotides: TGCAGTGCTAGAGATTTGCGGGGGCACCAAGAGACCCAGTACTTC. Protein sequence: CSARDLRGHQETQYF.

The CDR3 loop reads CSVTVGQGGSPLHF. The CDR3 DNA follows: TGCAGCGTGACCGTAGGACAGGGGGGTTCACCCCTCCACTTT. This rearrangement joins TRBV29-1 to TRBJ1-6, with 10 bases lining up with TRBD1. The CDR3 covers 14 residues. Trimming removed 6 bases from V and 9 bases from J; junction bases left unmatched: 8. Germline V CDR1 and CDR2: SQVTM, ANQGSEA.

This clonotype was recorded a few times. The chain joins TRBV9 to TRBJ2-3; D might be TRBD1 (5 bases). The CDR3 length is 14 residues. CDR1 and CDR2 (germline): SGDLS, YYNGEE. V was shortened by 3 bases and J by 4 bases, with 12 bases between the two germline ends. CDR3 sequence (DNA): TGTGCCAGCAGCGCTACTGCAGGGTCAGATACGCAGTATTTT. It specifies CASSATAGSDTQYF.